The following is a T cell receptor beta chain sequence with its context. The germline V gene has CDR1 SGDLS and CDR2 YYNGEE. The CDR3 length is 13 residues. The ends were cut back, 3 bases at V and 3 bases at J, with 9 bases in the middle. The sample originates from a study of blood T cell repertoires in COVID-19. Original processing notes: By means of reference gene primer amplification, nucleated cell counts were estimated. TCRdb keeps only in-frame clones here, not all; method: immunoSEQ multiplex PCR. The V and J calls and clone size were taken over from that table, and D and trimming were inferred from the DNA. Of around 480,000 clones in the sample, roughly 87% were seen once. Grouping used clinical history reported by participants in a survey and questionnaire.

The chain links TRBV9 to TRBJ1-1; D gene uncertain. Source material: PBMCs or T cells enriched from blood (not recorded which). This sequence originates from a woman between 18 and 29 years old who had recovered from COVID-19. The CDR3 sequence is CASSAQLDTEAFF. CDR3 sequence (DNA): TGTGCCAGCAGCGCCCAGTTGGACACTGAAGCTTTCTTT.